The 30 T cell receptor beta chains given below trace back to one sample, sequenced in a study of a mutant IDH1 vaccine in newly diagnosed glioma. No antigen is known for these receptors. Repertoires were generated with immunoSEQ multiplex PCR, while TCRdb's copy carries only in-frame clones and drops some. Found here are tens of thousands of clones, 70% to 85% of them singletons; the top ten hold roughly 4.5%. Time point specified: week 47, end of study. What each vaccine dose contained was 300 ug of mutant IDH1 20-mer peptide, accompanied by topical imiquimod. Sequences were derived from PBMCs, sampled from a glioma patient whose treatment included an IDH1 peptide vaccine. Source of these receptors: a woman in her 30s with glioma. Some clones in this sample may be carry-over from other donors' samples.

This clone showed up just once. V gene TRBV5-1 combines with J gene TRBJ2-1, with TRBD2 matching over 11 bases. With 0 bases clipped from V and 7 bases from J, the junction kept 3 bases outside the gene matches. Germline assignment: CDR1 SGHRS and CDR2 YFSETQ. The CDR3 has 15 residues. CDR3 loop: CASSLVASGRNEQFF. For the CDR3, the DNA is TGCGCCAGCAGCTTGGTGGCTAGCGGGAGGAATGAGCAGTTCTTC.

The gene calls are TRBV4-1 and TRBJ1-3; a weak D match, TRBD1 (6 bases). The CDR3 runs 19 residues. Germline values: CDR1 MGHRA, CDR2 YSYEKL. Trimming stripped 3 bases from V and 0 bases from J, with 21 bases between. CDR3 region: CASSHRVGDTGTSGNTIYF. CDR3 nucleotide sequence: TGCGCCAGCAGCCATAGGGTAGGGGACACCGGAACCTCTGGAAACACCATATATTTT.

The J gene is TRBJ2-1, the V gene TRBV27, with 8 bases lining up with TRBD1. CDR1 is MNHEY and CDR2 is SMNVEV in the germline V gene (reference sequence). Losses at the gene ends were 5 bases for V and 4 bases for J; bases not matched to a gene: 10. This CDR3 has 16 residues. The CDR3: CASSPSGGQEYNEQFF. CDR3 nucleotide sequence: TGTGCCAGCAGTCCTTCCGGGGGACAGGAGTACAATGAGCAGTTCTTC.

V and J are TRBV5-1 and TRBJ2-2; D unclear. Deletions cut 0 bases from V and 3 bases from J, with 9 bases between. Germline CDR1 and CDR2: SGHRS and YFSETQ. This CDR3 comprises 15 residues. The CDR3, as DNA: TGCGCCAGCAGCTTGGTATATGGGGACACCGGGGAGCTGTTTTTT. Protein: CASSLVYGDTGELFF. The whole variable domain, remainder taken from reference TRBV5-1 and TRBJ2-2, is KAGVTQTPRYLIKTRGQQVTLSCSPISGHRSVSWYQQTPGQGLQFLFEYFSETQRNKGNFPGRFSGRQFSNSRSEMNVSTLELGDSALYLCASSLVYGDTGELFFGEGSRLTVL.

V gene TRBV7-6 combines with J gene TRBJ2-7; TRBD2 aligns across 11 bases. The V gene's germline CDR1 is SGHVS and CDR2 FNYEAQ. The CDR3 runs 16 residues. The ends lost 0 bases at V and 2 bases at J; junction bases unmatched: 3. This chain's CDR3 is CASSLAGTSGPYEQYF. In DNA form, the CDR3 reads TGTGCCAGCAGCTTAGCAGGGACTAGCGGCCCCTACGAGCAGTACTTC.

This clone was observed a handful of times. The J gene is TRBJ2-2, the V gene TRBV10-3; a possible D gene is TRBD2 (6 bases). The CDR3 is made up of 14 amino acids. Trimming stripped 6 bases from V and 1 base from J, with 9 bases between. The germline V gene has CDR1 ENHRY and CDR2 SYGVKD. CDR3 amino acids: CAISPGENTGELFF. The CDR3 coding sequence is TGTGCCATCAGCCCGGGGGAGAACACCGGGGAGCTGTTTTTT.

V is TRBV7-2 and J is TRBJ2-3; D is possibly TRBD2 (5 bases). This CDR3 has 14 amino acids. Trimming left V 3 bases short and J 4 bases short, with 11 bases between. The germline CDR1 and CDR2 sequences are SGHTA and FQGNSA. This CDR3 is CASSLEVFPDTQYF. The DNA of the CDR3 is TGTGCCAGCAGCTTGGAGGTGTTCCCAGATACGCAGTATTTT.

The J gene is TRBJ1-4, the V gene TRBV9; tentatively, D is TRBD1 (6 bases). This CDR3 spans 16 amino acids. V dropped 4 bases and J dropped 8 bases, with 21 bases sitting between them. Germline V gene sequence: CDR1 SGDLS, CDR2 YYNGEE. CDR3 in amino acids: CASSPQASGHREKLFF. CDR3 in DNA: TGTGCCAGCAGCCCACAAGCCTCGGGACATCGCGAAAAACTGTTTTTT.

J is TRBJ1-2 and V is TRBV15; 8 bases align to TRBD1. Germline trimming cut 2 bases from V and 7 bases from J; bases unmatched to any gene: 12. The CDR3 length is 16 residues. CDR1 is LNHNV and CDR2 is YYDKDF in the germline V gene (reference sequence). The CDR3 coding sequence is TGTGCCACCAGCAGACCCGGGACAGGAAAATTGAGTGGCTACACCTTC. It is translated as CATSRPGTGKLSGYTF.

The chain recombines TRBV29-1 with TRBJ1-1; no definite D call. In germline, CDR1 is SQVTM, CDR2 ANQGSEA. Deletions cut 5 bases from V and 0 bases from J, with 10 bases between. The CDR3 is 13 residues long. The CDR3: CSVPSLMNTEAFF. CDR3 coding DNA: TGCAGCGTTCCCTCCTTGATGAACACTGAAGCTTTCTTT.

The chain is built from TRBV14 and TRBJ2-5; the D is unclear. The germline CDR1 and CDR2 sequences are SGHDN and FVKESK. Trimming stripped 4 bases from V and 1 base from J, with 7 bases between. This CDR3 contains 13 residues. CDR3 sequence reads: CASSRVIQETQYF. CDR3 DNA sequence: TGTGCCAGCAGCCGCGTGATCCAAGAGACCCAGTACTTC.

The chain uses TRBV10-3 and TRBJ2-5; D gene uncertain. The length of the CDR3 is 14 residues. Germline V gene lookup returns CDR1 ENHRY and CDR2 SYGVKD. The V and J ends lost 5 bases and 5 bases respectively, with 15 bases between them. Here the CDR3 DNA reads TGTGCCATCAGTACGTCGAACCCCGCCGAGACCCAGTACTTC. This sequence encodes CAISTSNPAETQYF.

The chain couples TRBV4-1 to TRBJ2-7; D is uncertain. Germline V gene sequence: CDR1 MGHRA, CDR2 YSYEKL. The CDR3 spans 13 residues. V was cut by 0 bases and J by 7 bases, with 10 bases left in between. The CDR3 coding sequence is TGCGCCAGCAGCCAAGATCCGGCCCTGGAGCAGTACTTC. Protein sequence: CASSQDPALEQYF.

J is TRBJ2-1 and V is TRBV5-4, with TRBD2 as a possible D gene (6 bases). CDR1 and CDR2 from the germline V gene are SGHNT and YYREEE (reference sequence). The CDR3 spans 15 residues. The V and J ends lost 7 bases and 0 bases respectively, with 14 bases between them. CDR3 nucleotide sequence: TGTGCCAGCGGTACCGGGACTTCCTCCTACAATGAGCAGTTCTTC. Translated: CASGTGTSSYNEQFF.

The CDR3 DNA reads as TGTGCCAGCAGTGGTTACTACGAGCAGTACTTC. Its protein product is CASSGYYEQYF. The V gene is TRBV6-1, the J gene TRBJ2-7; D not certain. Germline CDR1 MNHNS, CDR2 SASEGT. V lost 4 bases, J lost 3 bases, and 4 bases lay in between. The CDR3 covers 11 residues.

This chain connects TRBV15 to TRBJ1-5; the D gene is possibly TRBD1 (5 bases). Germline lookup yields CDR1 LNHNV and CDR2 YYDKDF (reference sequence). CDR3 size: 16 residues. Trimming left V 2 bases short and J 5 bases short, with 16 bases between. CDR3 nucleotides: TGTGCCACCAGCAGAACGGGACGGAGGGGCGATCAGCCCCAGCATTTT. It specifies CATSRTGRRGDQPQHF.

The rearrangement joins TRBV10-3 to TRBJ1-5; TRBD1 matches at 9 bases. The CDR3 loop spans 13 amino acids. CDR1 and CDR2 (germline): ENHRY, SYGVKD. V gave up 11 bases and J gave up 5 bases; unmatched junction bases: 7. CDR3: CAARTGVDQPQHF. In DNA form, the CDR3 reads TGTGCCGCAAGGACAGGGGTCGATCAGCCCCAGCATTTT.

The CDR3 DNA is TGTGCCAGCAGCCAAACAGGGGGAACCCCAACTAATGAAAAACTGTTTTTT. This translates into CASSQTGGTPTNEKLFF. The chain employs TRBV5-4 and TRBJ1-4; 8 positions agree with TRBD1. The trim removed 4 bases at V and 0 bases at J, leaving 8 bases unmatched. Germline-derived CDR1 and CDR2 are SGHNT and YYREEE (reference sequence). The CDR3 is 17 amino acids.

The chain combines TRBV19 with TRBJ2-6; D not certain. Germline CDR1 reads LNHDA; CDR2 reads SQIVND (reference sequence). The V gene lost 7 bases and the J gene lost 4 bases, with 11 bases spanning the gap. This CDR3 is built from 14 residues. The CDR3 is CASTSKEGANVLTF. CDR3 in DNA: TGTGCCAGTACCTCTAAAGAAGGGGCCAACGTCCTGACTTTC.

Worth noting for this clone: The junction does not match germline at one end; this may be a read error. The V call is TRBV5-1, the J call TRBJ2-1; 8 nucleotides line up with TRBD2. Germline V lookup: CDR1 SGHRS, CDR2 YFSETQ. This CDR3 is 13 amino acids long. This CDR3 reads CASSLEVGRGGVF. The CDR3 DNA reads TGCGCCAGCAGCTTGGAAGTCGGGAGGGGAGGGGTCTTC.

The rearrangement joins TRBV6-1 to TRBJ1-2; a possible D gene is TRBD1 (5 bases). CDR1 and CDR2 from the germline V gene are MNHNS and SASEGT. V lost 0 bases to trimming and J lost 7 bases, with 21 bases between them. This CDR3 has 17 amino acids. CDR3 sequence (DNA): TGTGCCAGCAGTGAAGCCCGTCAGGCTGGGGCTCGGAGTGGCTACACCTTC. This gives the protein CASSEARQAGARSGYTF.

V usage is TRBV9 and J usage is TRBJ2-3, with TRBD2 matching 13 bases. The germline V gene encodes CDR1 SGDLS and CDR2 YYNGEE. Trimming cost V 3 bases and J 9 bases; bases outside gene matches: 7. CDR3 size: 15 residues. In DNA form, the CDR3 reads TGTGCCAGCAGCGCAACTAGCGGGAGGGCCGGGACGCAGTATTTT. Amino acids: CASSATSGRAGTQYF.

The CDR3 region has the DNA TGTGCCAGCAGCTTGGATCCGGGGGAAAAGACCCAGTACTTC. As protein: CASSLDPGEKTQYF. The gene calls are TRBV5-5 and TRBJ2-5; D is perhaps TRBD2 (6 bases). CDR3 size: 14 residues. Trimming pared 0 bases from V and 6 bases from J, leaving 12 bases between. Germline V gene data show CDR1 as SGHKS and CDR2 as YYEKEE (reference sequence).

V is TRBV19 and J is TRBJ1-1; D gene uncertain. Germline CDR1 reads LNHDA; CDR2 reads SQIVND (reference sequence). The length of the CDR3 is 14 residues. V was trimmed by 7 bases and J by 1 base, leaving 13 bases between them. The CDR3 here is CASTANGKNTEAFF. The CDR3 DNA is TGTGCCAGTACGGCTAACGGTAAGAACACTGAAGCTTTCTTT.

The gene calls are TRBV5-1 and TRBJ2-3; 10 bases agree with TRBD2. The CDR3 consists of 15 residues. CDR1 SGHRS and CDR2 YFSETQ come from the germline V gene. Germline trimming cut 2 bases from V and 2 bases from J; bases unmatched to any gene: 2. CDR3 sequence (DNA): TGCGCCAGCAGCTTACTAGCGGGATTCACAGATACGCAGTATTTT. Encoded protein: CASSLLAGFTDTQYF.

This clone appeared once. CDR3 sequence reads: CASSRGPTGGFYGYTF. The CDR3 DNA follows: TGTGCCAGCAGCCGTGGGCCCACAGGGGGTTTCTATGGCTACACCTTC. The chain links TRBV5-4 to TRBJ1-2, with 8 bases aligning to TRBD1. This CDR3 is built from 16 residues. Germline trimming cut 4 bases from V and 4 bases from J; bases unmatched to any gene: 12. Germline V lookup: CDR1 SGHNT, CDR2 YYREEE (reference sequence). The complete variable domain, with remaining parts taken from reference TRBV5-4 and TRBJ1-2, reads ETGVTQSPTHLIKTRGQQVTLRCSSQSGHNTVSWYQQALGQGPQFIFQYYREEENGRGNFPPRFSGLQFPNYSSELNVNALELDDSALYLCASSRGPTGGFYGYTFGSGTRLTVV.

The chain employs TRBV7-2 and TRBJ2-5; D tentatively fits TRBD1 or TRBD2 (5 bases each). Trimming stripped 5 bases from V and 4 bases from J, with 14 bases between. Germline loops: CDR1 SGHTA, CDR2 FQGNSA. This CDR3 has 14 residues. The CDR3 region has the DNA TGTGCCAGCAGCCCTAGTCCGGGGCTAGAGACCCAGTACTTC. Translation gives CASSPSPGLETQYF.

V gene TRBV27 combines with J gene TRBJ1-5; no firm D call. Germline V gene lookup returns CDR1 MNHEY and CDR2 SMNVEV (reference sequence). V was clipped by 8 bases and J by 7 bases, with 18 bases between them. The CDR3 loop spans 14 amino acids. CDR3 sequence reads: CASQVSGLGQPQHF. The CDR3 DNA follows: TGTGCCAGCCAAGTCTCAGGTTTGGGACAGCCCCAGCATTTT.

CDR3 sequence (DNA): TGTGCCAGCTCACCTAGACAGGAGAGTAACTATGGCTACACCTTC. Protein product: CASSPRQESNYGYTF. This chain uses TRBV18 with TRBJ1-2, with D possibly being TRBD1 (6 bases). The CDR3 is 15 residues long. The germline gives CDR1 KGHSH, CDR2 LQKENI. Trimming removed 3 bases at V and 1 base at J, with 12 bases between.

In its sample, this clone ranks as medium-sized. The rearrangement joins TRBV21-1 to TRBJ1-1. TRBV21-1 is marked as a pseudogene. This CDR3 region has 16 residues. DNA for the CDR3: TGTGCCAGCAGCAAAGGATTGGCGGGACCCAGCACTGAAGCTTTCTTT. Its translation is CASSKGLAGPSTEAFF.